This passage covers 20 T cell receptor beta chains from one sample sequenced in a study of cytomegalovirus exposure and HLA in healthy donors. In the PCR, 60 Vbeta and 13 Jbeta primers were used. The repertoire was sequenced with immunoSEQ multiplex PCR; TCRdb's copy has only in-frame clones and lacks some. The table shows about 210,000 clones, with 86% occurring only once. Sequenced input: PBMCs. The receptors derive from a woman between 25 and 40 years old in good health and CMV-seronegative.

This chain connects TRBV28 to TRBJ2-7; 9 positions match TRBD1. Germline loops: CDR1 MDHEN, CDR2 SYDVKM. Germline trimming cut 5 bases from V and 5 bases from J; bases unmatched to any gene: 10. The CDR3 runs 15 residues. CDR3 loop: CASSLNTGGLNEQYF. The CDR3 bases are TGTGCCAGCAGTCTAAATACAGGGGGCCTGAACGAGCAGTACTTC.

This clone has a single count. The chain recombines TRBV5-5 with TRBJ2-2, with TRBD2 matching over 10 bases. With V trimmed by 4 bases and J by 7 bases, 4 bases remained unmatched. Germline assignment: CDR1 SGHKS and CDR2 YYEKEE (reference sequence). The CDR3 totals 14 residues. CDR3 DNA: TGTGCCAGCAGCCCTAGCGGGAGAGGCGGGGAGCTGTTTTTT. Encoded protein: CASSPSGRGGELFF.

CDR3 nucleotide sequence: TGTGCCAGCAGAATCAACAGGGGGCCACAGCCCCAGCATTTT. It is translated as CASRINRGPQPQHF. This chain uses TRBV28 with TRBJ1-5, with 9 bases that match TRBD1. V lost 6 bases to trimming and J lost 7 bases; unmatched junction nucleotides: 7. CDR1 and CDR2 from the germline V gene are MDHEN and SYDVKM. The CDR3 loop spans 14 amino acids.

This clone has a single count. The chain is built from TRBV19 and TRBJ2-6; 7 bases are shared with TRBD1. CDR3 length equals 15 residues. CDR1 and CDR2 (germline): LNHDA, SQIVND (reference sequence). After removal of 4 bases from V and 4 bases from J, the junction contained 4 bases not matched to a gene. The CDR3 bases are TGTGCCAGTAGTACCACAGGGGACGGGGCCAACGTCCTGACTTTC. Protein: CASSTTGDGANVLTF.

The chain links TRBV27 to TRBJ2-5; 8 nucleotides line up with TRBD1. The V segment lost 8 bases and the J segment 4 bases; nucleotides outside the gene matches: 9. CDR3 length equals 14 residues. Germline V CDR1 and CDR2: MNHEY, SMNVEV (reference sequence). The CDR3: CASRRDRLAETQYF. The DNA for the CDR3 is TGTGCCAGCCGAAGGGACAGGTTAGCAGAGACCCAGTACTTC.

The V and J genes are TRBV5-1 and TRBJ2-1; 10 bases are a match to TRBD1. Germline V gene data show CDR1 as SGHRS and CDR2 as YFSETQ. V shed 7 bases, J shed 14 bases, and the junction held 12 bases outside the gene matches. The CDR3 contains 13 residues. The CDR3 reads CASSELGGTGEFF. CDR3 DNA: TGCGCCAGCTCGGAGCTGGGGGGGACAGGGGAGTTCTTC.

There are a few counts of this clone. The chain has TRBV6-6 and TRBJ2-6; no clear D gene. The V gene's germline CDR1 is MNHNY and CDR2 SVGAGI (reference sequence). The V end lost 4 bases, the J end lost 0 bases, and 4 bases lay between the germline ends. This CDR3 comprises 14 residues. CDR3 in amino acids: CASSFVSGANVLTF. CDR3 coding DNA: TGTGCCAGCAGTTTCGTCTCTGGGGCCAACGTCCTGACTTTC.

V is TRBV4-2 and J is TRBJ2-7; 7 bases align to TRBD1. J was trimmed by 2 bases and V by 0 bases; bases with no gene match: 4. Germline CDR1 LGHNA, CDR2 YNFKEQ. The CDR3 covers 15 residues. The CDR3 sequence: CASSQEGGRTYEQYF. The CDR3 nucleotides read TGTGCCAGCAGCCAAGAAGGGGGCCGGACCTACGAGCAGTACTTC.

The V and J genes are TRBV9 and TRBJ2-7; 8 bases map to TRBD2. Trimming removed 0 bases from V and 3 bases from J; junction bases left unmatched: 5. The CDR3 sequence is 15 residues long. Germline V gives CDR1 SGDLS, CDR2 YYNGEE. The DNA for the CDR3 is TGTGCCAGCAGCGTAGGGGCCAGCGGGAGCTACGAGCAGTACTTC. It specifies CASSVGASGSYEQYF.

The chain couples TRBV5-6 to TRBJ1-2; D remains unclear. This CDR3 is built from 11 residues. Germline assignment: CDR1 SGHDT and CDR2 YYEEEE. V gave up 3 bases and J gave up 5 bases, with 5 bases separating them. The chain's CDR3 is CASSWAYGYTF. CDR3 nucleotide sequence: TGTGCCAGCAGCTGGGCTTATGGCTACACCTTC.

This clone has a single count. The CDR3 coding sequence is TGTGCCAGCAGTTACTCCTCTTCGGGACAGGGCTTCGGGCAGTTCTTC. Its protein is CASSYSSSGQGFGQFF. This chain joins TRBV6-6 and TRBJ2-1; 9 bases align to TRBD1. The CDR3 length is 16 residues. The germline V gene encodes CDR1 MNHNY and CDR2 SVGAGI (reference sequence). The ends lost 0 bases at V and 12 bases at J; junction bases unmatched: 12.

The V gene is TRBV6-1, the J gene TRBJ1-5; no firm D call. Looked up from germline, CDR1 is MNHNS and CDR2 is SASEGT. The CDR3 totals 12 residues. The V gene lost 6 bases and the J gene lost 1 base, with 4 bases spanning the gap. CDR3 DNA sequence: TGTGCCAGCAGGTCGAGCAATCAGCCCCAGCATTTT. Translation: CASRSSNQPQHF.

The rearrangement uses TRBV27 and TRBJ2-7; 7 bases line up with TRBD1. Germline CDR1 is MNHEY and CDR2 is SMNVEV (reference sequence). The CDR3 spans 16 residues. The V gene end was trimmed by 7 bases and the J gene end by 4 bases; junction bases not matched to a gene: 16. CDR3 in DNA: TGTGCCAGCAAAGGGACCAGGGGGAGAGTCCCTTACGAGCAGTACTTC. This translates into CASKGTRGRVPYEQYF.

The genes are TRBV27 and TRBJ2-7, with 8 bases aligning to TRBD1. After removal of 2 bases from V and 1 base from J, the junction contained 1 base not matched to a gene. Germline CDR1 and CDR2: MNHEY and SMNVEV (reference sequence). The CDR3 has 14 residues. Here the CDR3 reads CASSLRTGSYEQYF. The CDR3 region has the DNA TGTGCCAGCAGTTTAAGGACAGGGTCCTACGAGCAGTACTTC.

This chain connects TRBV27 to TRBJ1-5; TRBD1 matches 10 bases. Trimming cost V 8 bases and J 6 bases; bases outside gene matches: 10. The length of the CDR3 is 15 residues. CDR1 MNHEY and CDR2 SMNVEV come from the germline V gene (reference sequence). CDR3: CASAPGTGVGQPQHF. DNA of the CDR3: TGTGCCAGCGCACCCGGGACAGGGGTTGGTCAGCCCCAGCATTTT.

Comments on this clone: This same CDR3 is encoded by further DNA sequences in the sample. The chain employs TRBV6-5 and TRBJ2-1; D possibly corresponds to TRBD2 (6 bases). This CDR3 spans 14 amino acids. Germline CDR1 and CDR2: MNHEY and SVGAGI. The ends were cut back, 3 bases at V and 5 bases at J, with 11 bases in the middle. The CDR3 coding sequence is TGTGCCAGCAGTTATCGCGGCGGGGACAATGAGCAGTTCTTC. Protein sequence: CASSYRGGDNEQFF.

This chain uses TRBV19 with TRBJ2-7; D gene ambiguous. V lost 5 bases, J lost 0 bases, and 8 bases lay in between. This CDR3 is 13 amino acids long. Germline V lookup: CDR1 LNHDA, CDR2 SQIVND (reference sequence). CDR3 region: CASSRQDSYEQYF. CDR3 sequence (DNA): TGTGCCAGTAGTCGGCAGGACTCCTACGAGCAGTACTTC.

The J gene is TRBJ1-2, the V gene TRBV5-1, with 9 bases fitting TRBD1. V shed 1 base and J 4 bases; nucleotides not matched to a gene: 8. CDR1 is SGHRS, CDR2 YFSETQ, per germline. The CDR3 is 16 amino acids. The CDR3 sequence: CASSLISPGQGYGYTF. The CDR3 DNA reads as TGCGCCAGCAGCTTGATATCACCGGGACAGGGCTATGGCTACACCTTC.

The chain links TRBV4-1 to TRBJ2-3; TRBD2 matches 8 bases. The germline gives CDR1 MGHRA, CDR2 YSYEKL. The CDR3 sequence is 15 residues long. Unmatched junction bases numbered 5, after V lost 0 bases and J lost 6 bases. CDR3 loop: CASSQDPGGGDTQYF. The CDR3, as DNA: TGCGCCAGCAGCCAAGATCCCGGGGGGGGTGATACGCAGTATTTT.

CDR3 coding DNA: TGTGCCAGCAGTTTATTGGGGTCTCCGGCGGGAGCCCTCTACGAGCAGTACTTC. Encoded protein: CASSLLGSPAGALYEQYF. The chain joins TRBV27 to TRBJ2-5, with 7 bases lining up with TRBD2. The J call may be mistaken, given a closer DNA end match to TRBJ2-7. CDR3 size: 18 residues. Germline assignment: CDR1 MNHEY and CDR2 SMNVEV (reference sequence).